What follows are 22 T cell receptor beta chains derived from one specimen sequenced in a study of cytomegalovirus exposure and HLA in healthy donors. PCR amplification relied on 60 Vbeta primers (plus 13 Jbeta primers). TCRdb keeps only in-frame clones here, not all; method: immunoSEQ multiplex PCR. The sample totals approximately 140,000 clones; its top ten clones hold roughly 1.6%. Sequencing was carried out using PBMCs. The receptors shown here come from a woman aged 45-60 years in good health and CMV-seronegative.

The chain combines TRBV5-4 with TRBJ2-6; D might be TRBD2 (7 bases). Deletions cut 4 bases from V and 4 bases from J, with 12 bases between. CDR1 and CDR2 from the germline V gene are SGHNT and YYREEE (reference sequence). CDR3 length equals 15 residues. CDR3 bases: TGTGCCAGCAGCCGGGGGGCGCGGGGGGCCAACGTCCTGACTTTC. Amino acid sequence: CASSRGARGANVLTF.

The chain recombines TRBV5-5 with TRBJ2-3, with 9 bases lining up with TRBD2. The CDR3 contains 15 residues. The V segment lost 0 bases and the J segment 3 bases; nucleotides outside the gene matches: 2. In germline, CDR1 is SGHKS, CDR2 YYEKEE (reference sequence). CDR3 residues: CASSLVTSGTDTQYF. CDR3 nucleotide sequence: TGTGCCAGCAGCTTGGTTACTAGCGGGACAGATACGCAGTATTTT.

The genes are TRBV6-5 and TRBJ1-2; 7 bases are a match to TRBD1. The CDR3 is 16 residues long. The germline gives CDR1 MNHEY, CDR2 SVGAGI. J gave up 1 base and V 2 bases, and 7 bases lay outside the gene matches. The CDR3 sequence: CASSYRGQDLNYGYTF. The CDR3 DNA reads as TGTGCCAGCAGTTACCGAGGACAGGACCTTAACTATGGCTACACCTTC.

The chain combines TRBV7-2 with TRBJ2-7; TRBD2 agrees at 8 bases. Germline V gene sequence: CDR1 SGHTA, CDR2 FQGNSA. Trimming removed 5 bases from V and 1 base from J; junction bases left unmatched: 7. This CDR3 region has 15 residues. CDR3 in amino acids: CASSLRASGSYEQYF. The CDR3 nucleotides read TGTGCCAGCAGCCTCCGGGCTAGCGGGTCCTACGAGCAGTACTTC.

The J gene is TRBJ2-7, the V gene TRBV4-3; D unclear. V was shortened by 1 base and J by 1 base, with 8 bases between the two germline ends. CDR3 length: 14 amino acids. CDR1 LGHNA and CDR2 YSLEER come from the germline V gene. DNA for the CDR3: TGCGCCAGCAGCCAAGGGGTAGCTTCCTACGAGCAGTACTTC. Amino acid sequence: CASSQGVASYEQYF.

The J gene is TRBJ2-7, the V gene TRBV6-5; 7 positions match TRBD2. CDR1 is MNHEY, CDR2 SVGAGI, per germline. The CDR3 length is 14 residues. After removal of 5 bases from V and 0 bases from J, the junction contained 4 bases not matched to a gene. The CDR3 is CASSPPSGSYEQYF. For the CDR3, the DNA is TGTGCCAGCAGTCCTCCTAGCGGCTCCTACGAGCAGTACTTC.

The V call is TRBV19, the J call TRBJ2-3, with 7 bases that match TRBD1. The CDR3 length is 15 residues. V dropped 7 bases and J dropped 4; count of bases not matched to a gene: 11. The germline V gene has CDR1 LNHDA and CDR2 SQIVND (reference sequence). In DNA form, the CDR3 reads TGTGCCAGTACCTCGGACAGGATGGGGGCAGATACGCAGTATTTT. Residues: CASTSDRMGADTQYF.

The J gene is TRBJ1-1, the V gene TRBV7-9; 7 bases map to TRBD1. The CDR3 totals 15 residues. Losses at the gene ends were 7 bases for V and 1 base for J; bases not matched to a gene: 9. In germline, CDR1 is SEHNR, CDR2 FQNEAQ (reference sequence). CDR3 DNA: TGTGCCAGCACCCATTGGGGACAGAAGAACACTGAAGCTTTCTTT. Encoded protein: CASTHWGQKNTEAFF.

The chain combines TRBV5-1 with TRBJ1-1; no definite D call. V lost 0 bases and J 1 base, leaving 7 bases between the germline ends. Germline CDR1 SGHRS, CDR2 YFSETQ. This CDR3 spans 14 amino acids. The CDR3 here is CASSLASENTEAFF. The CDR3 coding sequence is TGCGCCAGCAGCTTGGCTTCAGAGAACACTGAAGCTTTCTTT.

V gene TRBV28 combines with J gene TRBJ2-7; 7 bases are shared with TRBD2. CDR3 size: 15 residues. Germline loops: CDR1 MDHEN, CDR2 SYDVKM. V lost 5 bases to trimming and J lost 4 bases; unmatched junction nucleotides: 11. The CDR3 DNA sequence: TGTGCCAGCAGTCCATCGGGACTACCTTTATACGAGCAGTACTTC. Protein product: CASSPSGLPLYEQYF.

The CDR3 DNA reads TGTGCTAGTGGTTTGACCGGGAACACTGAAGCTTTCTTT. It is translated as CASGLTGNTEAFF. The chain links TRBV12-5 to TRBJ1-1; no firm D call. The germline CDR1 and CDR2 sequences are LGHNT and FRNRAP. CDR3 length: 13 residues. V was pared by 2 bases and J by 1 base, with 5 bases between.

The chain has TRBV7-3 and TRBJ2-3; 7 bases agree with TRBD2. The CDR3 extends over 14 amino acids. Germline trimming cut 4 bases from V and 6 bases from J; bases unmatched to any gene: 7. The germline CDR1 and CDR2 sequences are SGHTA and FQGTGA. The CDR3 DNA reads TGTGCCAGCAGCTCCCGGGGTAGCGGGGATACGCAGTATTTT. Encoded protein: CASSSRGSGDTQYF. The whole variable domain, remainder taken from reference TRBV7-3 and TRBJ2-3, is GAGVSQTPSNKVTEKGKYVELRCDPISGHTALYWYRQSLGQGPEFLIYFQGTGAADDSGLPNDRFFAVRPEGSVSTLKIQRTERGDSAVYLCASSSRGSGDTQYFGPGTRLTVL.

The chain combines TRBV30 with TRBJ2-7; D is perhaps TRBD1 (6 bases). V was trimmed by 5 bases and J by 0 bases, leaving 11 bases between them. Germline V lookup: CDR1 GTSNPN, CDR2 SVGIG (reference sequence). CDR3 size: 13 residues. The CDR3 nucleotides are TGTGCCTGGGGACCGGACAGCTCCTACGAGCAGTACTTC. This gives the protein CAWGPDSSYEQYF.

J is TRBJ2-3 and V is TRBV5-4, with unresolved D. CDR1 SGHNT and CDR2 YYREEE come from the germline V gene (reference sequence). V lost 1 base and J lost 5, with 5 bases in between. This CDR3 comprises 12 residues. Here the CDR3 reads CASSLSQDTQYF. CDR3 in DNA: TGTGCCAGCAGCTTGTCACAAGATACGCAGTATTTT. The entire variable domain, with the rest obtained from reference TRBV5-4 and TRBJ2-3, is as follows: ETGVTQSPTHLIKTRGQQVTLRCSSQSGHNTVSWYQQALGQGPQFIFQYYREEENGRGNFPPRFSGLQFPNYSSELNVNALELDDSALYLCASSLSQDTQYFGPGTRLTVL.

The gene calls are TRBV4-3 and TRBJ2-2; 9 bases fit TRBD2. This CDR3 has 16 amino acids. The junction had 6 bases not matched to a gene; V was cut back by 3 bases and J by 4 bases. Germline lookup yields CDR1 LGHNA and CDR2 YSLEER. CDR3 residues: CASSHGLAPGTGELFF. DNA for the CDR3: TGCGCCAGCAGCCACGGACTAGCGCCCGGCACCGGGGAGCTGTTTTTT.

This chain joins TRBV9 and TRBJ2-4; possible D gene TRBD2, 5 bases. Deletions cut 0 bases from V and 3 bases from J, with 7 bases between. The CDR3 is 14 amino acids. Germline V gene data show CDR1 as SGDLS and CDR2 as YYNGEE. The CDR3 DNA is TGTGCCAGCAGCGTAGGTGAGGGCAAAAACATTCAGTACTTC. This sequence encodes CASSVGEGKNIQYF.

V is TRBV5-4 and J is TRBJ2-6; 9 positions match TRBD1. There are 16 residues in the CDR3. The V segment lost 3 bases and the J segment 4 bases; nucleotides outside the gene matches: 5. From germline, CDR1 is SGHNT and CDR2 YYREEE (reference sequence). For the CDR3, the DNA is TGTGCCAGCAGCTGGGGACAGGGCCCCGGGGCCAACGTCCTGACTTTC. Its protein product is CASSWGQGPGANVLTF.

The chain has TRBV5-1 and TRBJ1-4; D is uncertain. Germline V gene sequence: CDR1 SGHRS, CDR2 YFSETQ. CDR3 length: 15 residues. Trimming stripped 0 bases from V and 5 bases from J, with 11 bases between. This CDR3 is CASSLVGGENEKLFF. DNA for the CDR3: TGCGCCAGCAGCTTGGTCGGCGGGGAGAATGAAAAACTGTTTTTT.

This chain links TRBV7-2 with TRBJ2-3; TRBD2 matches at 12 bases. The CDR3 runs 18 residues. Germline V gene lookup returns CDR1 SGHTA and CDR2 FQGNSA. Losses at the gene ends were 1 base for V and 0 bases for J; bases not matched to a gene: 5. The CDR3 sequence is CASSLEGTSGLSTDTQYF. As DNA, the CDR3 is TGTGCCAGCAGCTTAGAAGGGACTAGCGGGTTAAGCACAGATACGCAGTATTTT.

This rearrangement joins TRBV5-1 to TRBJ2-5; 9 bases are a match to TRBD1. The end of the DNA aligns better with TRBJ2-7, so the J call may be wrong. The germline gives CDR1 SGHRS, CDR2 YFSETQ. CDR3 length: 16 amino acids. In DNA, the CDR3 is TGCGCCAGCAGCCCACAACCGACAGGGGGCTCCTACGAGCAGTACTTC. It codes for CASSPQPTGGSYEQYF.

The chain combines TRBV30 with TRBJ1-3; 11 bases are a match to TRBD1. Germline CDR1 and CDR2: GTSNPN and SVGIG (reference sequence). V shed 3 bases and J 3 bases; nucleotides not matched to a gene: 7. This CDR3 has 16 residues. CDR3 residues: CAWSVPGQGVGNTIYF. CDR3 bases: TGTGCCTGGAGCGTACCGGGACAGGGGGTTGGAAACACCATATATTTT.

The chain is built from TRBV19 and TRBJ1-3; 8 bases are a match to TRBD1. The CDR3 has 18 amino acids. In germline, CDR1 is LNHDA, CDR2 SQIVND (reference sequence). After removal of 6 bases from V and 5 bases from J, the junction contained 18 bases not matched to a gene. The CDR3 sequence is CASSTALGGRGRRNTIYF. CDR3 nucleotide sequence: TGTGCCAGTAGCACCGCGCTCGGCGGCAGGGGGCGAAGAAACACCATATATTTT.